The 10 T cell receptor beta chains reported below all come from one sample, sequenced in a study of blood T cells in healthy people across ages. For the second PCR, which ran for about 7 to 11 cycles, a sample-barcoded 5' primer and a J-beta primer mix were used. A single record per CDR3 protein comes from TCRdb applying MiXCR to the 5' RACE reads. The repertoire consists of some 1,800,000 distinct CDR3 sequences, with about 39% occurring once and the leading ten covering more than 20%. The sequencing sample was made of blood. The receptors come from a human donor in good health.

This clonotype has a handful of counts. The chain is built from TRBV6-5 and TRBJ2-7; D gene unclear. The CDR3 has 15 residues. From germline, CDR1 is MNHEY and CDR2 SVGAGI. V was shortened by 7 bases and J by 1 base, with 17 bases between the two germline ends. The CDR3 is CASTKMARTSYEQYF. The CDR3 DNA reads TGTGCCAGCACGAAGATGGCGCGAACTTCCTACGAGCAGTACTTC.

This rearrangement joins TRBV28 to TRBJ1-2; no clear D gene. The CDR3 length is 13 residues. CDR1 is MDHEN and CDR2 is SYDVKM in the germline V gene. Trimming took off 8 bases at V and 0 bases at J, with 10 bases between the two ends. The CDR3 nucleotides are TGTGCCAGCTCCACACCCTCTAACTATGGCTACACCTTC. Residues: CASSTPSNYGYTF.

Worth noting for this clonotype: The junction departs from germline at one end; a sequencing error may be responsible. The chain recombines TRBV7-2 with TRBJ2-1, with D possibly being TRBD2 (5 bases). Germline V gene sequence: CDR1 SGHTA, CDR2 FQGNSA. The CDR3 contains 15 residues. CDR3 nucleotides: TGTGCCAGCAGCTCCGAGGGAATCTCCTACAATGAGCGGTTCTTC. Translation: CASSSEGISYNERFF.

CDR3 loop: CASSYDEETQYF. CDR3 coding DNA: TGTGCCAGCAGTTACGATGAAGAGACCCAGTACTTC. This chain connects TRBV6-2 or TRBV6-3 to TRBJ2-5; D is undetermined. The CDR3 contains 12 residues. Germline CDR1 reads MNHEY; CDR2 reads SVGEGT. Deletions cut 2 bases from V and 3 bases from J, with 4 bases between.

This clonotype was seen more than once but under ten times. This chain uses TRBV29-1 with TRBJ2-1, with D tentatively TRBD2 (5 bases). From germline, CDR1 is SQVTM and CDR2 ANQGSEA. V was trimmed by 7 bases and J by 3 bases, leaving 10 bases between them. The CDR3 covers 12 residues. CDR3 in DNA: TGCAGCGCTGAGGGCTACTACAATGAGCAGTTCTTC. The encoded protein is CSAEGYYNEQFF.

This clonotype turned up a few times. The V gene is TRBV5-1, the J gene TRBJ2-7; D is unclear. Germline assignment: CDR1 SGHRS and CDR2 YFSETQ. This CDR3 is 17 amino acids long. The germline V and J ends were trimmed by 4 bases and 0 bases, with 20 bases remaining between them. The CDR3 region is CASSPALGGESSYEQYF. The CDR3 region has the DNA TGCGCCAGCAGCCCGGCGCTAGGCGGTGAGAGCTCCTACGAGCAGTACTTC.

In this sample, this clonotype turned up a few times. The chain has TRBV29-1 and TRBJ2-3, with 15 bases matching TRBD2. CDR1 SQVTM and CDR2 ANQGSEA come from the germline V gene. The CDR3 runs to 21 residues. V shed 1 base, J shed 6 bases, and the junction held 20 bases outside the gene matches. The CDR3 here is CSVEGWEQQGLAGGPTDTQYF. The CDR3 DNA reads as TGCAGCGTTGAAGGATGGGAACAGCAAGGACTAGCGGGGGGGCCCACTGATACGCAGTATTTT.

J is TRBJ1-1 and V is TRBV6-5; D uncertain. The CDR3 loop spans 17 amino acids. Trimming shortened V by 0 bases and J by 0 bases, and 14 bases separated the two germline ends. Germline-derived CDR1 and CDR2 are MNHEY and SVGAGI. CDR3 region: CASSYSNTQLVNTEAFF. In nucleotides, the CDR3 is TGTGCCAGCAGTTACTCGAACACACAGCTCGTGAACACTGAAGCTTTCTTT.

The CDR3 loop reads CASRNYGARSNQPQHF. The CDR3 DNA reads TGTGCCAGCAGGAACTATGGGGCAAGGAGCAATCAGCCCCAGCATTTT. The genes are TRBV5-8 and TRBJ1-5, with D perhaps matching TRBD1 (5 bases). Germline lookup yields CDR1 SGHTS and CDR2 YDEGEE. This CDR3 comprises 16 residues. Trimming left V 5 bases short and J 1 base short, with 16 bases between.

Only a few counts were recorded for this clonotype. The CDR3 is CASSSRGNSYEQYF. In nucleotides, the CDR3 is TGTGCCAGCAGCTCCAGGGGTAATAGCTACGAGCAGTACTTC. This chain uses TRBV6-1 with TRBJ2-7; weak D call: TRBD1 (6 bases). Germline V gene lookup returns CDR1 MNHNS and CDR2 SASEGT. The CDR3 has 14 amino acids. V lost 6 bases to trimming and J lost 3 bases, with 15 bases between them.